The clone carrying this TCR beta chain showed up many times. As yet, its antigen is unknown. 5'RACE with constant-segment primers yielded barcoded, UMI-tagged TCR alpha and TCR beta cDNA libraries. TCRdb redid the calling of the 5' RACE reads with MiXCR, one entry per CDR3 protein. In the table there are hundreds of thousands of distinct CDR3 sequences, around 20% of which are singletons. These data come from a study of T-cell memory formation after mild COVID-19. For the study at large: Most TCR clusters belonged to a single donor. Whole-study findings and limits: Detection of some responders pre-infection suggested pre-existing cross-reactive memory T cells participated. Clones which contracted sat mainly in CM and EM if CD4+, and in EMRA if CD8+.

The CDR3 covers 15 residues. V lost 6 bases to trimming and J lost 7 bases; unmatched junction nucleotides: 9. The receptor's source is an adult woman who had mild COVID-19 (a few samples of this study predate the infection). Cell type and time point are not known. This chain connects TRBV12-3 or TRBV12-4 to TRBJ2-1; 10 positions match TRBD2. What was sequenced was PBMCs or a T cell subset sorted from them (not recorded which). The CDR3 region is CASRRAGGPGNEQFF. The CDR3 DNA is TGTGCCAGCAGGCGAGCGGGGGGGCCTGGGAATGAGCAGTTCTTC.